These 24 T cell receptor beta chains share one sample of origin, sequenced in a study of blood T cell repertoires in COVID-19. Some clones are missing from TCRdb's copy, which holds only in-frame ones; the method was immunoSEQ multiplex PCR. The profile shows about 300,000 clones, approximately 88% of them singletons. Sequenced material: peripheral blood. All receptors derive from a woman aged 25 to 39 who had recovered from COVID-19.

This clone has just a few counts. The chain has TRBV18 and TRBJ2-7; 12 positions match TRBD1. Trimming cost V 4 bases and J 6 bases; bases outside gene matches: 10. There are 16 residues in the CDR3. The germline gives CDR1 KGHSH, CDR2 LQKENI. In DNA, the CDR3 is TGTGCCAGCTCACTGACAGCCGGGACAGGGGGCGCCGAGCAGTACTTC. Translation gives CASSLTAGTGGAEQYF.

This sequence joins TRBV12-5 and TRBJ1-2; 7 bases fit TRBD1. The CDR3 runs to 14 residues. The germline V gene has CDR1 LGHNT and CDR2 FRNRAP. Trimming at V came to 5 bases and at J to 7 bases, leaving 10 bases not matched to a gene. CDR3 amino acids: CASGPDGKGAGYTF. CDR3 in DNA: TGTGCTAGTGGTCCAGACGGGAAGGGGGCTGGCTACACCTTC.

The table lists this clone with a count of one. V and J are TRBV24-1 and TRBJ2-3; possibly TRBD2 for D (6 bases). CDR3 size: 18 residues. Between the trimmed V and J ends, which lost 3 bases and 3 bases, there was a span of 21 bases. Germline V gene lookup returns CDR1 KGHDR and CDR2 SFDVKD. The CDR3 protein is CATSDVSEVRRGTDTQYF. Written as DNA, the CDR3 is TGTGCCACCAGTGATGTAAGCGAGGTGAGGAGGGGTACAGATACGCAGTATTTT.

CDR3 coding DNA: TGCGCCAGCAGCTTCGACAGGGAATATGGCTACACCTTC. Translation: CASSFDREYGYTF. This chain links TRBV5-1 with TRBJ1-2, with 7 positions matching TRBD1. Unmatched junction bases numbered 3, after V lost 2 bases and J lost 5 bases. This CDR3 is built from 13 residues. Per germline, CDR1 SGHRS and CDR2 YFSETQ.

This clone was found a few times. The DNA of the CDR3 is TGTGCCAGTAGTTTCCTGAACAGGGCAAATTCACCCCTCCACTTT. Translation gives CASSFLNRANSPLHF. The chain links TRBV19 to TRBJ1-6; tentative D call: TRBD1 (6 bases). Trimming took off 5 bases at V and 7 bases at J, with 15 bases between the two ends. The CDR3 totals 15 residues. Per the germline V gene, CDR1 is LNHDA and CDR2 is SQIVND (reference sequence).

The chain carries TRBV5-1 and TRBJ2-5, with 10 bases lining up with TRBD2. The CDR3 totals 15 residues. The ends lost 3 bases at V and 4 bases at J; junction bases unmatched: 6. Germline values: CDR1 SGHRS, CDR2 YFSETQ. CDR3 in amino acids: CASSSGTSVRETQYF. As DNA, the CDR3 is TGCGCCAGCAGCTCCGGGACTAGCGTCCGAGAGACCCAGTACTTC.

For the CDR3, the DNA is TGCGCCAGCAGCCAAGACACGGGACAGTACACTGAAGCTTTCTTT. Its translation is CASSQDTGQYTEAFF. The V call is TRBV4-3, the J call TRBJ1-1, with 7 bases matching TRBD1. Per the germline V gene, CDR1 is LGHNA and CDR2 is YSLEER. This CDR3 spans 15 amino acids. After removal of 0 bases from V and 3 bases from J, the junction contained 4 bases not matched to a gene.

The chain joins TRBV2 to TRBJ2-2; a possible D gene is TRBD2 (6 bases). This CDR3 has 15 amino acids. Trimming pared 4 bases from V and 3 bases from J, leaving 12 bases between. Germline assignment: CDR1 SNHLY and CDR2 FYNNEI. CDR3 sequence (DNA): TGTGCCAGCAGTGTCGCGGGGTATGACACCGGGGAGCTGTTTTTT. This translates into CASSVAGYDTGELFF.

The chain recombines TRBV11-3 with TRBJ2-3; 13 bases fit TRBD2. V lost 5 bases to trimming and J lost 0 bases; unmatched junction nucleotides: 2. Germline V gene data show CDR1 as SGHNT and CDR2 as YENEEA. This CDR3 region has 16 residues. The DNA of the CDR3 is TGTGCCAGCAGCCCGGGACTAGCGGGGAGCACAGATACGCAGTATTTT. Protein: CASSPGLAGSTDTQYF. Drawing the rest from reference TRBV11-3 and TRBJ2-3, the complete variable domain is EAGVVQSPRYKIIEKKQPVAFWCNPISGHNTLYWYLQNLGQGPELLIRYENEEAVDDSQLPKDRFSAERLKGVDSTLKIQPAELGDSAVYLCASSPGLAGSTDTQYFGPGTRLTVL.

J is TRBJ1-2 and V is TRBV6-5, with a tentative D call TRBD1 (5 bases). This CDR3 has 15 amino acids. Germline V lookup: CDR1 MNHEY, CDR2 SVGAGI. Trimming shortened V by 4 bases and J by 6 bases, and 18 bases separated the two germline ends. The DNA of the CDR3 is TGTGCCAGCAGTTTGGGACTGTCCTCGGGGGATGGCTACACCTTC. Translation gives CASSLGLSSGDGYTF.

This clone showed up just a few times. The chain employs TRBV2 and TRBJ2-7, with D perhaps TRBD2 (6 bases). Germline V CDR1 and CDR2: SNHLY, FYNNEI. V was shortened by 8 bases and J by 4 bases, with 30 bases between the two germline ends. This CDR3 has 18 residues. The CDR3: CASGGAKKGGVYAYEQYF. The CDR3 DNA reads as TGTGCCAGCGGGGGTGCAAAAAAAGGCGGGGTTTATGCTTACGAGCAGTACTTC.

In DNA form, the CDR3 reads TGTGCTAGTGCCAAACAGGGTGACACAGATACGCAGTATTTT. Translated: CASAKQGDTDTQYF. The V call is TRBV12-5, the J call TRBJ2-3; weak D call: TRBD1 (6 bases). The CDR3 contains 14 residues. Per the germline V gene, CDR1 is LGHNT and CDR2 is FRNRAP. V lost 7 bases, J lost 2 bases, and 13 bases lay in between.

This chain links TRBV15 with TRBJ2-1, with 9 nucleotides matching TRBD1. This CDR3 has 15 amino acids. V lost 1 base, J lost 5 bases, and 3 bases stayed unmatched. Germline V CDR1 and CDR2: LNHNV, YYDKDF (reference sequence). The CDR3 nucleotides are TGTGCCACCAGCAGAGGGGACAGGGTCAACAATGAGCAGTTCTTC. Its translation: CATSRGDRVNNEQFF.

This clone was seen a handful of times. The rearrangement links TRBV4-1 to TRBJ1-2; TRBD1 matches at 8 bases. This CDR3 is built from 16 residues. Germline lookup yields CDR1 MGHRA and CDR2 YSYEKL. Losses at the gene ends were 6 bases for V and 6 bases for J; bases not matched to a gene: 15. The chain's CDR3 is CASSSAGTGSGNGYTF. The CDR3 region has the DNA TGCGCCAGCAGTTCCGCCGGGACAGGCTCAGGGAATGGCTACACCTTC.

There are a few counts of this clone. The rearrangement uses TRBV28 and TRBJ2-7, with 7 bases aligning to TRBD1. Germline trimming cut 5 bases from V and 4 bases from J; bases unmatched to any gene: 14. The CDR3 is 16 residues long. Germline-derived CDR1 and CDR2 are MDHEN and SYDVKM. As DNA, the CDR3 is TGTGCCAGCAGTCCTACGACCGAGGGGGCAAGTTACGAGCAGTACTTC. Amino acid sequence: CASSPTTEGASYEQYF.

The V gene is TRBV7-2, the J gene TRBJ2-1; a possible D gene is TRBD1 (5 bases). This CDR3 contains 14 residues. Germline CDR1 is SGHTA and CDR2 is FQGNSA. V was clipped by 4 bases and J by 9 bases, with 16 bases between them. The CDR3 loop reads CASSSYLQGGEQFF. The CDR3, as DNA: TGTGCCAGCAGCTCCTACCTCCAGGGTGGTGAGCAGTTCTTC.

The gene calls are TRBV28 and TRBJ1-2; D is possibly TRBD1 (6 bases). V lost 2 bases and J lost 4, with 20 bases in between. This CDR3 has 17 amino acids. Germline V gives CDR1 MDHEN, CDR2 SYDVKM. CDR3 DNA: TGTGCCAGCAGTTTAGGGGACATTGATCTTAGCTTCTATGGCTACACCTTC. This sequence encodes CASSLGDIDLSFYGYTF.

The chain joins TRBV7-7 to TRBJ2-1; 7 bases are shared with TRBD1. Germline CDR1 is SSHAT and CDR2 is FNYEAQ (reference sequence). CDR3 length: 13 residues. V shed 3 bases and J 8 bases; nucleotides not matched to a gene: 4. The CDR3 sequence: CASSLNRGDEQFF. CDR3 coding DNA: TGTGCCAGCAGCTTGAACAGGGGTGATGAGCAGTTCTTC. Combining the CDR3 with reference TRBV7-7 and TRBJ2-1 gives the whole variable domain GAGVSQSPRYKVTKRGQDVTLRCDPISSHATLYWYQQALGQGPEFLTYFNYEAQPDKSGLPSDRFSAERPEGSISTLTIQRTEQRDSAMYRCASSLNRGDEQFFGPGTRLTVL.

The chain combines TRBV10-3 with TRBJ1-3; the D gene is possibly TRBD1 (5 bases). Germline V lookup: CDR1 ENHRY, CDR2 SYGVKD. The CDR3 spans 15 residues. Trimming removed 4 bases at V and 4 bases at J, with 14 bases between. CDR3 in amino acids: CAISAPGLGGNTIYF. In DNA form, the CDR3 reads TGTGCCATCAGTGCCCCAGGGCTGGGCGGAAACACCATATATTTT.

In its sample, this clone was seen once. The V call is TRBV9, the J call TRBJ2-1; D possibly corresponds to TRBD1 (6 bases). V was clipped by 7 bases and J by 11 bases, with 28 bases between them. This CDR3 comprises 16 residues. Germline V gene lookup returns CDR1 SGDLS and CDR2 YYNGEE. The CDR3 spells CASQSNIQGTNEKQFF. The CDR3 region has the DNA TGTGCCAGCCAATCCAACATCCAGGGGACCAATGAGAAGCAGTTCTTC. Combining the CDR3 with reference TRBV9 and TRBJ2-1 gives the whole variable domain DSGVTQTPKHLITATGQRVTLRCSPRSGDLSVYWYQQSLDQGLQFLIQYYNGEERAKGNILERFSAQQFPDLHSELNLSSLELGDSALYFCASQSNIQGTNEKQFFGPGTRLTVL.

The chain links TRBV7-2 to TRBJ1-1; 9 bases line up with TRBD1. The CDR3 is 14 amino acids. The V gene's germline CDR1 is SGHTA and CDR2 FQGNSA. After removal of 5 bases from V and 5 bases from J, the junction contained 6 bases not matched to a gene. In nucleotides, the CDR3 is TGTGCCAGCAGCATGACAGGGGGGTGGACTGAAGCTTTCTTT. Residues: CASSMTGGWTEAFF.

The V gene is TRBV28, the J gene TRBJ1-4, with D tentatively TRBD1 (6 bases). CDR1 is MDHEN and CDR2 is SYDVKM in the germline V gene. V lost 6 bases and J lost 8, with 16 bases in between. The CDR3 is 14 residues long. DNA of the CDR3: TGTGCCAGCAGCCCCAGGGACATTTTCGAAAAACTGTTTTTT. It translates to CASSPRDIFEKLFF.

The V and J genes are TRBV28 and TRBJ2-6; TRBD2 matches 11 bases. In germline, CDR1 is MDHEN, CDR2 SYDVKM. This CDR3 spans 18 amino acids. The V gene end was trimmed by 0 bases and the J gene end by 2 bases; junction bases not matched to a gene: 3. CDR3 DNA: TGTGCCAGCAGTTTATGGTATAGCGGGGGGGCTGGGGCCAACGTCCTGACTTTC. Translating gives CASSLWYSGGAGANVLTF.

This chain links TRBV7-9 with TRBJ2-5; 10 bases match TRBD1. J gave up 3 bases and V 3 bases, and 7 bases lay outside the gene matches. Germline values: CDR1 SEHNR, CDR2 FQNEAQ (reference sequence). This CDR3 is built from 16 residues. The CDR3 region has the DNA TGTGCCAGCAGCTTTTCAACAGGACAGGGGGAAGAGACCCAGTACTTC. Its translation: CASSFSTGQGEETQYF.